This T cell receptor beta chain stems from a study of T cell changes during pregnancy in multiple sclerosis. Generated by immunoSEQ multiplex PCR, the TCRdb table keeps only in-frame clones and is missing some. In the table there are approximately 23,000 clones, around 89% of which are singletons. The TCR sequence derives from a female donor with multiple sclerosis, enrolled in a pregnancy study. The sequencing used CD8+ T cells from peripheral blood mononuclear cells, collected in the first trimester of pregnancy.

The CDR3 reads CASSEHREGVNYGYTF. In DNA, the CDR3 is TGTGCCAGCAGTGAACATAGAGAGGGGGTCAACTATGGCTACACCTTC. V and J are TRBV6-1 and TRBJ1-2; a weak D match, TRBD1 (6 bases). This CDR3 has 16 residues. With 2 bases removed from V and 2 bases from J, the gap between germline ends came to 15 bases. Germline loops: CDR1 MNHNS, CDR2 SASEGT.